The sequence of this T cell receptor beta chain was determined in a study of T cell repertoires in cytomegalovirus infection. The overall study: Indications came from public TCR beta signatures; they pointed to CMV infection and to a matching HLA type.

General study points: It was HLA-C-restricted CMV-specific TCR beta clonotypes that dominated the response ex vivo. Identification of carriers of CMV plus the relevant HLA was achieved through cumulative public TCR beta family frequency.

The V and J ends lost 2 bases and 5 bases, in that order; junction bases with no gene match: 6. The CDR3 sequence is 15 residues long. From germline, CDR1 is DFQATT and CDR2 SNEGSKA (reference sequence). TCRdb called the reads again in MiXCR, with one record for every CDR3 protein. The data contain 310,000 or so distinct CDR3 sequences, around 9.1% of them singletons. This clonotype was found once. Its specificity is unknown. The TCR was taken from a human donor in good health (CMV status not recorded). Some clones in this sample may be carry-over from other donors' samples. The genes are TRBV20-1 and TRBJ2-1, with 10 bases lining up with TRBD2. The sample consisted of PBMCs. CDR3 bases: TGCAGTGCTAGAAGGGCTAGCGGGGGTAACAATGAGCAGTTCTTC. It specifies CSARRASGGNNEQFF.